This T cell receptor beta chain was documented in a study of a mutant IDH1 vaccine in newly diagnosed glioma. On the study more broadly: Therapy received beforehand was radiotherapy, temozolomide, or both, with most patients given both. Study-wide points: It seemed that pseudoprogression was not linked to changes in the top peripheral T cell clonotypes.

Trimming removed 5 bases at V and 4 bases at J, with 20 bases between. Germline CDR1 SNHLY, CDR2 FYNNEI. The CDR3 spans 16 residues. Repertoires were generated with immunoSEQ multiplex PCR, while TCRdb's copy carries only in-frame clones and drops some. Among 20,000 to 30,000 clones, 82% were seen once, and the ten largest hold 3.5% to 4%. Remarks on this clone: Antigen: not known.

This sample's time point: week 47, end of study. Doses of 300 ug of mutant IDH1 20-mer peptide were given with topical imiquimod. Donor tumors were new WHO grade 3 or 4 IDH1-mutant, ATRX-lost astrocytomas. The sequencing here drew on PBMCs, taken from a glioma patient whose treatment included an IDH1 peptide vaccine. This clonotype was obtained from a man aged 40-50 years with glioma. Some clones in this sample may be carry-over from other donors' samples. The gene calls are TRBV2 and TRBJ1-1, with D perhaps matching TRBD1 (5 bases). In DNA form, the CDR3 reads TGTGCCAGCAGTATACTTTGGACACAACCAACCACTGAAGCTTTCTTT. This encodes CASSILWTQPTTEAFF.